This T cell receptor (beta chain) was identified in a study of blood T cell repertoires in COVID-19. Across the study: The study drew acute and convalescent COVID-19 samples from the United States, Italy and Spain. PBMCs, B-cell-depleted T cells, or T cells were the source of the cDNA or gDNA that made up the material.

The CDR3 loop spans 14 amino acids. The V gene end was trimmed by 4 bases and the J gene end by 3 bases; junction bases not matched to a gene: 6. Germline V lookup: CDR1 MGHDK, CDR2 SYGVNS. How the authors handled the data: Reference gene primer amplification gave estimated nucleated cell counts. Assay: immunoSEQ multiplex PCR; the TCRdb copy retains only in-frame clones and omits some. V and J calls and clone size are given by that table; D and trimming were obtained from the DNA. Of around 220,000 clones in the sample, about 82% are singletons; the top ten hold about 9.4%. This chain links TRBV25-1 with TRBJ2-7; 7 bases align to TRBD1. This clonotype was sampled from a woman older than 75 with acute or convalescent COVID-19. What was sequenced was peripheral blood. DNA of the CDR3: TGTGCCAGCAGTGTTCAGACAGGGCACTACGAGCAGTACTTC. This codes for CASSVQTGHYEQYF.